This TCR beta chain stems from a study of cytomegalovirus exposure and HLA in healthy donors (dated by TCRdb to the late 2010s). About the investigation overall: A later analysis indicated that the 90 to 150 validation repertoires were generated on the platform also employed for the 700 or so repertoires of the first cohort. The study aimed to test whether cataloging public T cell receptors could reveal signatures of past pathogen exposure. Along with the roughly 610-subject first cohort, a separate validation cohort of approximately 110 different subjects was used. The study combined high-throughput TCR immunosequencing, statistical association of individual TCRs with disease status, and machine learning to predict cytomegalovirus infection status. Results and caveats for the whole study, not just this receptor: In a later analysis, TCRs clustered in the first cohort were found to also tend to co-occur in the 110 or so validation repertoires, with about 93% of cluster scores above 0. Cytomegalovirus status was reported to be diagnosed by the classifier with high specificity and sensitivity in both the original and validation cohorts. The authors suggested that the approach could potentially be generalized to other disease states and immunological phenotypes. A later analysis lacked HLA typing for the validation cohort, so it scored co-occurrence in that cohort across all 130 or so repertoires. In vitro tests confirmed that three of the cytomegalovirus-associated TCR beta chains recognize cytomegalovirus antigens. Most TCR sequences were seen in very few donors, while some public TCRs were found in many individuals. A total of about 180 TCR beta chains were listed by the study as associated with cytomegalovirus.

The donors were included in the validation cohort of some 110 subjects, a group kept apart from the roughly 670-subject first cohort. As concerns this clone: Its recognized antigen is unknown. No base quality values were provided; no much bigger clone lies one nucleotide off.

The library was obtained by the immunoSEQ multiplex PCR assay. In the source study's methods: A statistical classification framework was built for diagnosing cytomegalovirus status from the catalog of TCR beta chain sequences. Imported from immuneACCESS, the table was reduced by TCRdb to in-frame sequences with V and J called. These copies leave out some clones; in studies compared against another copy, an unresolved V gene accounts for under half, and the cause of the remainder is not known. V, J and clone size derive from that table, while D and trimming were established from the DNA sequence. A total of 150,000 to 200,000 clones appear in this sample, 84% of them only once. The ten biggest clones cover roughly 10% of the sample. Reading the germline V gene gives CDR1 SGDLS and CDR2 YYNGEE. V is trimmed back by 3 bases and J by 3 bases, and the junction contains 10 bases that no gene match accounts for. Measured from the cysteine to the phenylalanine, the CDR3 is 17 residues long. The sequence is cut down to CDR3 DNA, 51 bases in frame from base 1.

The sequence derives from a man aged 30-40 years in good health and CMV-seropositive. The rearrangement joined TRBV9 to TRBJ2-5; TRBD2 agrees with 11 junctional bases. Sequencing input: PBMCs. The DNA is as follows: TGTGCCAGCAGCGCCATAGCGGGGGGGCCGGAGAAAGAGACCCAGTACTTC. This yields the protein CASSAIAGGPEKETQYF. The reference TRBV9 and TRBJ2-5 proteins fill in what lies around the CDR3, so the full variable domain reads DSGVTQTPKHLITATGQRVTLRCSPRSGDLSVYWYQQSLDQGLQFLIQYYNGEERAKGNILERFSAQQFPDLHSELNLSSLELGDSALYFCASSAIAGGPEKETQYFGPGTRLLVL.